The 29 T cell receptor beta chains reported below all come from one sample, sequenced in a study of CD8+CD57+ T cells in acquired aplastic anemia. Template material for TCR beta VDJ and CDR3 profiling consisted of genomic DNA. TCRdb reprocessed the reads via MiXCR and lists one record per CDR3 protein. Counted here are 62,000 or so distinct CDR3 sequences, roughly 50% occurring once; the ten biggest clones make up around 8%. Sequencing used sorted CD4+, CD8+, or CD8+CD57+ T cells (not recorded which) from PBMCs. Source of these receptors: a human donor in good health, serving as a control.

This clonotype was counted at least ten times. The V and J genes are TRBV6-4 and TRBJ2-1; tentative D call: TRBD2 (6 bases). The CDR3 loop spans 12 amino acids. Deletions cut 6 bases from V and 10 bases from J, with 13 bases between. Germline CDR1 and CDR2: MRHNA and SNTAGT. Written as DNA, the CDR3 is TGTGCCAGCAGAAACCGGGACTTAGAGCAGTTCTTC. This translates into CASRNRDLEQFF.

This chain connects TRBV19 to TRBJ1-2; D call uncertain. Germline values: CDR1 LNHDA, CDR2 SQIVND (reference sequence). The V gene lost 7 bases and the J gene lost 0 bases, with 9 bases spanning the gap. The CDR3 has 13 residues. CDR3 in amino acids: CASTNPANYGYTF. For the CDR3, the DNA is TGTGCCAGTACTAACCCGGCTAACTATGGCTACACCTTC.

Of note for this clonotype: A much larger clone lies a single base off, so this may be a read error. The chain carries TRBV4-1 and TRBJ1-2; 10 nucleotides match TRBD1. This CDR3 has 17 residues. V shed 1 base and J 8 bases; nucleotides not matched to a gene: 13. Looked up from germline, CDR1 is MGHRA and CDR2 is YSYEKL. CDR3 DNA: TGCGCCAGCAGCCAAGGAGGATTTGTTGGGACAGGGGACGGCTACACCTTC. Encoded protein: CASSQGGFVGTGDGYTF.

This clonotype came up many times. The chain joins TRBV5-6 to TRBJ2-3, with D unresolved. The CDR3 extends over 12 amino acids. Germline V lookup: CDR1 SGHDT, CDR2 YYEEEE. With 2 bases removed from V and 5 bases from J, the gap between germline ends came to 6 bases. CDR3 in DNA: TGTGCCAGCAGCTTTGGCGTAGATACGCAGTATTTT. Protein sequence: CASSFGVDTQYF.

This rearrangement joins TRBV7-3 to TRBJ2-3; tentative D call: TRBD2 (6 bases). CDR1 is SGHTA and CDR2 is FQGTGA in the germline V gene. V lost 4 bases, J lost 3 bases, and 14 bases lay in between. This CDR3 is built from 15 residues. CDR3 in DNA: TGTGCCAGCAGCTCGAGCGGGCTAGAGACAGATACGCAGTATTTT. This translates into CASSSSGLETDTQYF. Full variable domain (remainder filled in from reference TRBV7-3 and TRBJ2-3): GAGVSQTPSNKVTEKGKYVELRCDPISGHTALYWYRQSLGQGPEFLIYFQGTGAADDSGLPNDRFFAVRPEGSVSTLKIQRTERGDSAVYLCASSSSGLETDTQYFGPGTRLTVL.

This clonotype has just one count. This chain links TRBV9 with TRBJ2-3; 9 bases line up with TRBD1. The CDR3 extends over 14 amino acids. Germline trimming cut 4 bases from V and 4 bases from J; bases unmatched to any gene: 4. Germline loops: CDR1 SGDLS, CDR2 YYNGEE. The CDR3 DNA reads as TGTGCCAGCAGCTGGGGACAGGGTCCAGATACGCAGTATTTT. It translates to CASSWGQGPDTQYF.

In DNA form, the CDR3 reads TGTGCCAGCAGTGCGGAGGGCCCCGAGCAGTACGTC. Translation: CASSAEGPEQYV. The rearrangement joins TRBV2 to TRBJ2-7; tentative D call: TRBD2 (6 bases). Germline V lookup: CDR1 SNHLY, CDR2 FYNNEI. The CDR3 extends over 12 amino acids. The V gene lost 4 bases and the J gene lost 6 bases, with 10 bases spanning the gap.

This clonotype was recorded many times. The chain carries TRBV12-3 or TRBV12-4 and TRBJ2-7; 14 nucleotides line up with TRBD2. The CDR3 totals 16 residues. The junction had 7 bases not matched to a gene; V was cut back by 5 bases and J by 4 bases. In DNA, the CDR3 is TGTGCCAGCAGTCCAGGGACTAGCGGGAGTTTTTACGAGCAGTACTTC. As protein: CASSPGTSGSFYEQYF.

The table lists this clonotype with many counts. This sequence joins TRBV2 and TRBJ2-7, with D possibly matching TRBD1 (6 bases). Germline V gene lookup returns CDR1 SNHLY and CDR2 FYNNEI. This CDR3 has 14 amino acids. Trimming stripped 6 bases from V and 3 bases from J, with 15 bases between. This CDR3 reads CASRDRDYVYEQYF. In DNA, the CDR3 is TGTGCCAGCAGGGACAGAGATTATGTCTACGAGCAGTACTTC. Variable domain in full (rest from reference TRBV2 and TRBJ2-7): EPEVTQTPSHQVTQMGQEVILRCVPISNHLYFYWYRQILGQKVEFLVSFYNNEISEKSEIFDDQFSVERPDGSNFTLKIRSTKLEDSAMYFCASRDRDYVYEQYFGPGTRLTVT.

The table lists this clonotype with many counts. The chain recombines TRBV6-2 or TRBV6-3 with TRBJ2-7; D may be TRBD2 (6 bases). CDR1 MNHEY and CDR2 SVGEGT come from the germline V gene. This CDR3 spans 14 amino acids. V lost 8 bases to trimming and J lost 5 bases, with 19 bases between them. This chain's CDR3 is CASGGGRLAHEQYF. In DNA form, the CDR3 reads TGTGCCAGCGGTGGGGGGAGACTGGCCCACGAGCAGTACTTC.

Worth noting for this clonotype: Given a much more abundant clone one base away, this may be a read error. The chain couples TRBV6-1 to TRBJ2-6; D is tentatively TRBD1 or TRBD2 (5 bases each). CDR1 and CDR2 (germline): MNHNS, SASEGT. CDR3 length equals 14 residues. The CDR3 protein is CASSPSSGANVPTF. The CDR3 bases are TGTGCCAGCAGTCCTAGCTCTGGGGCCAACGTCCCGACTTTT.

This clonotype was seen at least ten times. The chain couples TRBV5-6 to TRBJ2-7; D call uncertain. The CDR3 extends over 13 amino acids. In germline, CDR1 is SGHDT, CDR2 YYEEEE. V lost 5 bases and J 1 base, leaving 10 bases between the germline ends. CDR3 bases: TGTGCCAGCAGTTTCAGAGCATCCTACGAGCAGTACTTC. Its translation is CASSFRASYEQYF.

This clonotype was counted many times. The V gene is TRBV13, the J gene TRBJ2-5; D is undetermined. V was trimmed by 3 bases and J by 5 bases, leaving 16 bases between them. Germline CDR1 is PRHDT and CDR2 is FYEKMQ (reference sequence). This CDR3 comprises 15 residues. The CDR3 here is CASSLVSRTSETQYF. DNA for the CDR3: TGTGCCAGCAGCTTGGTTTCCAGGACCTCGGAGACCCAGTACTTC.

The gene calls are TRBV13 and TRBJ1-5; D gene uncertain. Germline V lookup: CDR1 PRHDT, CDR2 FYEKMQ (reference sequence). The V end lost 5 bases, the J end lost 0 bases, and 8 bases lay between the germline ends. There are 14 residues in the CDR3. Written as DNA, the CDR3 is TGTGCCAGCAGCGTGGCAGCTAGCAATCAGCCCCAGCATTTT. Its protein product is CASSVAASNQPQHF.

In regard to this clonotype: One end of the junction does not line up with germline, which may come from a read error. This chain links TRBV10-2 with TRBJ1-1; tentatively, D is TRBD1 (5 bases). The V gene's germline CDR1 is WSHSY and CDR2 SAAADI. CDR3 length: 13 residues. The chain's CDR3 is CASQGRQNTEALF. The CDR3 bases are TGCGCCAGCCAGGGCAGACAGAACACTGAAGCTCTCTTT.

The chain recombines TRBV7-2 with TRBJ2-7; TRBD1 agrees at 8 bases. Trimming took 6 bases from V and 0 from J; bases not matched to a gene: 7. Germline CDR1 and CDR2: SGHTA and FQGNSA. The CDR3 has 15 residues. The CDR3 DNA sequence: TGTGCCAGCAGTTCCGACAGGGGACTCTCCTACGAGCAGTACTTC. It yields the protein CASSSDRGLSYEQYF.

In this sample, this clonotype is medium-sized. The chain is built from TRBV7-8 and TRBJ1-2; D uncertain. The CDR3 has 12 residues. Deletions cut 2 bases from V and 8 bases from J, with 9 bases between. The germline V gene has CDR1 SGHVS and CDR2 FQNEAQ. CDR3 DNA sequence: TGTGCCAGCAGCTTATGGGTAGGCGGCTACACCTTC. As protein: CASSLWVGGYTF.

This clonotype was detected many times. V usage is TRBV3-1 and J usage is TRBJ1-1; D perhaps matches TRBD1 (5 bases). Germline values: CDR1 LGHDT, CDR2 YNNKEL (reference sequence). CDR3 length: 15 amino acids. V was cut by 3 bases and J by 8 bases, with 19 bases left in between. The CDR3 is CASSHVGTDLREAFF. CDR3 DNA sequence: TGTGCCAGCAGCCACGTAGGGACCGACCTCAGGGAAGCTTTCTTT. Complete variable domain (other parts from reference TRBV3-1 and TRBJ1-1): DTAVSQTPKYLVTQMGNDKSIKCEQNLGHDTMYWYKQDSKKFLKIMFSYNNKELIINETVPNRFSPKSPDKAHLNLHINSLELGDSAVYFCASSHVGTDLREAFFGQGTRLTVV.

This clonotype has at least ten counts. V usage is TRBV28 and J usage is TRBJ1-1, with TRBD1 identical over 7 bases. CDR1 is MDHEN and CDR2 is SYDVKM in the germline V gene. J was trimmed by 5 bases and V by 5 bases; bases with no gene match: 5. There are 13 residues in the CDR3. The CDR3: CASSDRVETEAFF. The CDR3 nucleotides are TGTGCCAGCAGTGACAGGGTTGAAACTGAAGCTTTCTTT.

A word on this clonotype: An end of the junction differs from the germline gene, which may be a read error. V is TRBV10-1 and J is TRBJ2-7, with D possibly TRBD2 on 7 matching bases. The V gene's germline CDR1 is WNHNN and CDR2 SYGVQD (reference sequence). The CDR3 has 13 residues. The CDR3 region has the DNA TGTGCCAGCACGACACATCCGGGGGGCGACCAGTACTTC. This translates into CASTTHPGGDQYF.

This clonotype was observed a single time. V is TRBV7-2 and J is TRBJ2-5; a possible D gene is TRBD2 (7 bases). Germline V CDR1 and CDR2: SGHTA, FQGNSA. The length of the CDR3 is 13 residues. V dropped 11 bases and J dropped 2 bases, with 15 bases sitting between them. Here the CDR3 reads CAARAGAQETQYF. The CDR3 DNA reads TGTGCCGCCAGGGCGGGGGCTCAAGAGACCCAGTACTTC. The variable domain in full, completed from reference TRBV7-2 and TRBJ2-5, reads GAGVSQSPSNKVTEKGKDVELRCDPISGHTALYWYRQSLGQGLEFLIYFQGNSAPDKSGLPSDRFSAERTGGSVSTLTIQRTQQEDSAVYLCAARAGAQETQYFGPGTRLLVL.

Ten or more counts support this clonotype. The V call is TRBV13, the J call TRBJ1-1; D not certain. The CDR3 loop spans 13 amino acids. Trimming left V 6 bases short and J 0 bases short, with 8 bases between. CDR1 and CDR2 (germline): PRHDT, FYEKMQ (reference sequence). CDR3 sequence: CASRDQVNTEAFF. As DNA, the CDR3 is TGTGCCAGCAGGGACCAGGTGAACACTGAAGCTTTCTTT.

This chain uses TRBV2 with TRBJ1-1; no firm D call. Germline assignment: CDR1 SNHLY and CDR2 FYNNEI. With 4 bases removed from V and 5 bases from J, the gap between germline ends came to 5 bases. This CDR3 comprises 11 residues. DNA for the CDR3: TGTGCCAGCAGTGGGGATACTGAAGCTTTCTTT. Protein product: CASSGDTEAFF.

The chain couples TRBV9 to TRBJ2-1; TRBD2 is a possible D gene (5 bases). The CDR3 covers 15 residues. Germline-derived CDR1 and CDR2 are SGDLS and YYNGEE. Trimming pared 0 bases from V and 7 bases from J, leaving 14 bases between. CDR3 sequence: CASSVDDYPTNEQFF. CDR3 DNA sequence: TGTGCCAGCAGCGTAGATGACTATCCGACGAATGAGCAGTTCTTC.

Only a few counts were recorded for this clonotype. The V call is TRBV10-3, the J call TRBJ2-7, with 9 bases that match TRBD2. Germline loops: CDR1 ENHRY, CDR2 SYGVKD. V trimming: 8 bases; J trimming: 5 bases; junction bases outside the gene matches: 7. The CDR3 spans 13 residues. The CDR3 DNA reads TGTGCCATCGGGGTAGCGGGAGTGAACGAGCAGTACTTC. Amino acids: CAIGVAGVNEQYF.

This clonotype was seen a few times. This CDR3 is CATQNGGDSPLHF. In DNA, the CDR3 is TGTGCCACCCAGAACGGGGGAGACTCACCCCTCCACTTT. This chain joins TRBV11-2 and TRBJ1-6; maybe TRBD1 (5 bases). The V end was cut by 10 bases, the J end by 10 bases, with 17 bases between. Germline CDR1 and CDR2: SGHAT and FQNNGV. The CDR3 has 13 residues. Drawing the rest from reference TRBV11-2 and TRBJ1-6, the complete variable domain is EAGVAQSPRYKIIEKRQSVAFWCNPISGHATLYWYQQILGQGPKLLIQFQNNGVVDDSQLPKDRFSAERLKGVDSTLKIQPAKLEDSAVYLCATQNGGDSPLHFGNGTRLTVT.

This clonotype has a count of ten or more. The CDR3 protein is CASSVTGAGNTIYF. The CDR3 coding sequence is TGTGCCAGCAGCGTAACGGGGGCTGGAAACACCATATATTTT. This sequence joins TRBV9 and TRBJ1-3; tentative D call: TRBD1 (5 bases). Germline CDR1 reads SGDLS; CDR2 reads YYNGEE. The CDR3 is 14 amino acids. V shed 1 base and J shed 2 bases, with 7 bases lying between them.

This clonotype was seen many times. The chain is built from TRBV7-9 and TRBJ2-1; D is unresolved. The CDR3 is 13 residues long. V was clipped by 8 bases and J by 8 bases, with 16 bases between them. Germline assignment: CDR1 SEHNR and CDR2 FQNEAQ (reference sequence). The CDR3: CASLRIGNYEQFF. In nucleotides, the CDR3 is TGTGCCAGCCTTCGGATAGGAAATTATGAGCAGTTCTTC.

This clonotype was counted many times. The V gene is TRBV27, the J gene TRBJ1-1, with TRBD1 identical over 8 bases. V trimming: 5 bases; J trimming: 1 base; junction bases outside the gene matches: 6. CDR3 length: 15 amino acids. Per the germline V gene, CDR1 is MNHEY and CDR2 is SMNVEV (reference sequence). CDR3 DNA: TGTGCCAGCAGTCTTGGACAGGGAGGGAACACTGAAGCTTTCTTT. Its protein is CASSLGQGGNTEAFF.